This T cell receptor beta chain was observed in a study of shared clonotypes between healthy human individuals (dated by TCRdb to about 2020). Study-level background: The cohort comprised two women and three men aged 18 to 49 years. Libraries were prepared and TCR repertoires were sequenced by different laboratories using diverse techniques, in order to increase sequencing depth and limit assay-specific biases. For each donor, three plates each were used for CD4 naive and CD4 memory, two plates were used for CD8 naive, and one plate was used for CD8 memory. The study deeply sequenced blood TCR repertoires of about 5 healthy adults to estimate repertoire size and the extent of clonotype sharing between individuals. Per donor, leukapheresis produced somewhere between about 0.85 and 10 billion PBMCs.

Using the deep immunoSEQ assay, multiplex PCR amplified TCR CDR3 regions from genomic DNA. Genomic DNA extracted from each cell subset was distributed evenly over all wells of several immunoSEQ 96-well plates, and each plate served as one replicate. Each replicate PCR for sorted subsets received roughly 200 ng genomic DNA, equal to roughly 30,000 T cell genomes. The purified libraries were quantified using a Qubit 3.0 fluorometer, sized with a Bioanalyzer 2100, and then quantified again using the KAPA Library Quantification kit. Each immunoSEQ 96-well plate was sequenced on its own single-read 150-cycle Illumina NextSeq 550 flow cell. In the paper's pipeline: Because the immunoSEQ output included only junctional sequences and no quality scores, the filtering could not be the same as the filtering used for full-length reads. Sequences were annotated with PyIR, a Python wrapper for IgBLAST v1.9, and V/J genes and CDR3 were assigned using IMGT germline references. Any read was removed if the V/J assignment was weak (E-value above 1e-6), the CDR3 was missing, or the read contained stop codons, out-of-frame junctions, or ambiguous translated residues. A V3J clonotype was defined by an identical inferred V gene, J gene, and CDR3 amino acid sequence. Percentage overlap between repertoires was calculated by dividing the number of shared unique clonotypes by the size of the smaller repertoire. Three approaches were used to assess repertoire richness: RTK rarefaction, the Chao1 estimator, and Recon v2.1 estimates of unobserved clonotypes. OLGA was used to compute generation probabilities for all TCRbeta clonotypes that the gDNA method yielded from a handful of donors. TCRdb took over this immuneACCESS table, retaining in-frame rearrangements with V and J assigned. Such tables are incomplete; in checked studies, under half of the missing clones stem from an unresolved V gene, and the remainder is unexplained. From that table come the V and J calls and clone size; the DNA was used to work out D and trimming. This sample has around 1.9 million clones in its table, and roughly 93% of those were observed once. More than 1.5% of the sample comes from the top ten.

As concerns this clone: It has no known antigen specificity. No much larger clonotype is one base removed from it; base qualities were not supplied.

CD8 naive samples were CD45RO-negative cells positively selected for CCR7, giving a CD45RA+CCR7+ population that excluded TemRA cells. Donors were healthy HIV-negative adults with no recently reported acute infections or vaccinations. Every donor was a Caucasian adult living in Nashville, Tennessee, USA. After blood collection by leukapheresis, PBMCs were isolated using Ficoll-Histopaque density gradient centrifugation and then cryopreserved in the vapor phase of liquid nitrogen. Analytical flow cytometry was used to check the purity and quantity of every magnetically sorted T cell population. Each sorted fraction had its genomic DNA isolated and then quantified by UV absorbance on a Nanodrop 2000c. The CDR3 starts with the cysteine, ends with the phenylalanine, and has 14 residues. Only the CDR3 region is kept as DNA, spanning 42 bases read in frame from base 1. The germline V gene specifies MGHDK as CDR1 and SYGVNS as CDR2. Trimming takes 6 bases off V and 1 base off J; junction bases not matched to a gene: 2.

The study at large found these results: Estimated clonotype richness was generally larger for naive than for memory subsets. The genetic and exposure-history diversity represented was limited by the small number of donors. Rarefaction of sorted-subset datasets indicated incomplete sequencing despite the large sequencing depth. Compared with non-shared clonotypes, the clonotypes found in all four sorted-subset donors had higher generation probabilities. Based on pairwise subsampling, the degree of clonotype sharing among donors was expected to be affected by sequencing depth. Sampling was restricted to blood, and TCR repertoires in tissues likely differ from the TCR repertoires found in blood. Across a handful of donors, roughly 5.4% of naive CD4, approximately 3.6% of naive CD8, about 2% of memory CD4, and 0.3% to 0.45% of memory CD8 clonotypes were shared.

The source of this sequence is a man between 18 and 35 years old in good health. Some clones in this sample may be carry-over from other donors' samples. Sequencing was done on a sample of naive CD8+ T cells from PBMCs. This sample's cell subset or site label indicates: CD45RA+CCR7+. The chain employs TRBV25-1 and TRBJ2-2, with 7 bases matching TRBD1. The DNA sequence follows: TGTGCCAGCAGCGGACAGGAGAACACCGGGGAGCTGTTTTTT. This codes for CASSGQENTGELFF.